Sequencing of this TCR beta chain was carried out in a study of blood T cell repertoires in COVID-19. Study-wide background: Samples of COVID-19 (acute and convalescent) were obtained from the United States, Italy and Spain. The analysed material was cDNA or gDNA that came from T cells, B-cell-depleted T cells, or PBMCs.

The method was immunoSEQ multiplex PCR; TCRdb's version includes in-frame clones alone and lacks a portion of them. Among 150,000 to 200,000 clones, 87% were seen once, and the ten largest hold 2.5%. The V gene lost 2 bases and the J gene lost 8 bases, with 10 bases spanning the gap. The CDR3 runs to 14 residues. The germline CDR1 and CDR2 sequences are ENHRY and SYGVKD. Source material: peripheral blood. The TCR comes from a man aged 40-50 years with active or convalescent COVID-19. The J gene is TRBJ1-6, the V gene TRBV10-3; D unclear. The CDR3: CAISEVLEDSPLHF. In DNA, the CDR3 is TGTGCCATCAGTGAGGTCCTAGAGGATTCACCCCTCCACTTT.